A single T cell receptor (beta chain) is shown here with its context. In the original processing: For nucleated cells, counts were estimated from reference gene primer amplification. Clones were read by immunoSEQ multiplex PCR, and TCRdb kept only the in-frame ones, dropping some. Clone size and V and J calls were adopted from that table, with D and trimming inferred from the DNA. The sample consists of over 200,000 clones, about 85% of them appearing once. The sample belongs to a study of blood T cell repertoires in COVID-19. Study in general: T cells, B-cell-depleted T cells, or PBMCs supplied cDNA or gDNA.

V trimming: 4 bases; J trimming: 8 bases; junction bases outside the gene matches: 13. Germline CDR1 SGHTA, CDR2 FQGNSA. This CDR3 has 15 residues. This sequence originates from a man aged 35-49 years with acute or convalescent COVID-19. What was sequenced was peripheral blood. This chain connects TRBV7-2 to TRBJ1-2; 7 nucleotides agree with TRBD1. DNA of the CDR3: TGTGCCAGCAGCTCCCGATGGCAGGGGGATGGAGGCTACACCTTC. The encoded protein is CASSSRWQGDGGYTF.